The 25 T cell receptor beta chains presented below share a single source sample, sequenced in a study of T-cell memory formation after mild COVID-19 (dated by TCRdb to the early 2020s). The receptor library was made with 5' RACE. The sequencer was an Illumina NovaSeq 6000. The public reads were quality trimmed at Q25 with fastp and then assembled into clones with MiXCR by TCRdb, keeping productive beta chains. Entries are consolidated by CDR3 protein sequence, retaining the most common genes and DNA. The sample has a few hundred thousand distinct CDR3 sequences on record, 20% to 25% of them singletons. The ten biggest clones cover around 7.7% of the sample. Sequenced input: PBMCs or a T cell subset sorted from them (not recorded which). These receptors came from an adult woman who had mild COVID-19 (a few samples of this study predate the infection). The sample titles of this study are shuffled in the database, so cell type and time point are left out; the donor was told from shared clones.

This clonotype came up a few times. This chain joins TRBV5-6 and TRBJ2-7; D might be TRBD2 (7 bases). The V end lost 2 bases, the J end lost 4 bases, and 25 bases lay between the germline ends. Germline lookup yields CDR1 SGHDT and CDR2 YYEEEE. There are 18 residues in the CDR3. CDR3 amino acids: CASSLRGPWEGGSYEQYF. For the CDR3, the DNA is TGTGCCAGCAGCTTACGCGGACCGTGGGAGGGGGGCTCTTACGAGCAGTACTTC. Variable domain in full (rest from reference TRBV5-6 and TRBJ2-7): DAGVTQSPTHLIKTRGQQVTLRCSPKSGHDTVSWYQQALGQGPQFIFQYYEEEERQRGNFPDRFSGHQFPNYSSELNVNALLLGDSALYLCASSLRGPWEGGSYEQYFGPGTRLTVT.

This sequence joins TRBV21-1 and TRBJ1-2. TRBV21-1 is reported as a pseudogene. This CDR3 spans 10 amino acids. The CDR3 nucleotides read TGTGCCAGCAGCAAAGCGCACTACACCTTC. Translated, it gives CASSKAHYTF.

This clonotype was seen only a few times. The chain links TRBV24-1 to TRBJ2-3, with 10 positions matching TRBD2. The V segment lost 3 bases and the J segment 4 bases; nucleotides outside the gene matches: 3. This CDR3 contains 15 residues. Germline loops: CDR1 KGHDR, CDR2 SFDVKD. The CDR3 spells CATSDSGRAADTQYF. CDR3 nucleotide sequence: TGTGCCACCAGTGATAGCGGGAGGGCCGCAGATACGCAGTATTTT.

In its sample, this clonotype was seen a few times. The V call is TRBV3-1, the J call TRBJ2-3; 11 nucleotides match TRBD2. The CDR3 has 17 residues. The germline gives CDR1 LGHDT, CDR2 YNNKEL (reference sequence). The V and J ends lost 0 bases and 4 bases, in that order; junction bases with no gene match: 6. The CDR3 loop is CASSQDTSGSIADTQYF. The CDR3 DNA sequence: TGTGCCAGCAGCCAAGATACTAGCGGGAGTATCGCAGATACGCAGTATTTT.

V is TRBV18 and J is TRBJ2-4; unclear D gene. V dropped 1 base and J dropped 1 base, with 5 bases sitting between them. The germline gives CDR1 KGHSH, CDR2 LQKENI. The CDR3 extends over 14 amino acids. CDR3 protein: CASSPQEAKNIQYF. The CDR3 DNA reads TGTGCCAGCTCACCACAGGAGGCCAAAAACATTCAGTACTTC. The complete variable domain, with remaining parts taken from reference TRBV18 and TRBJ2-4, reads NAGVMQNPRHLVRRRGQEARLRCSPMKGHSHVYWYRQLPEEGLKFMVYLQKENIIDESGMPKERFSAEFPKEGPSILRIQQVVRGDSAAYFCASSPQEAKNIQYFGAGTRLSVL.

The rearrangement joins TRBV7-9 to TRBJ1-1; D is unclear. Looked up from germline, CDR1 is SEHNR and CDR2 is FQNEAQ (reference sequence). This CDR3 has 12 amino acids. Trimming left V 5 bases short and J 10 bases short, with 14 bases between. For the CDR3, the DNA is TGTGCCAGCAGCCCTACAGCGGCGGCAGCTTTCTTT. This translates into CASSPTAAAAFF.

The chain joins TRBV2 to TRBJ1-5; D is ambiguous. CDR1 and CDR2 (germline): SNHLY, FYNNEI. The CDR3 sequence is 13 residues long. V was shortened by 4 bases and J by 5 bases, with 9 bases between the two germline ends. The chain's CDR3 is CASSGGGDQPQHF. The CDR3 DNA reads TGTGCCAGCAGTGGAGGCGGGGATCAGCCCCAGCATTTT.

This clonotype was found a few times. The V gene is TRBV18, the J gene TRBJ1-5; weak D call: TRBD1 (5 bases). Germline assignment: CDR1 KGHSH and CDR2 LQKENI. The length of the CDR3 is 13 residues. Trimming removed 7 bases from V and 1 base from J, with 8 bases in between. This CDR3 reads CASFRQSNQPQHF. The DNA of the CDR3 is TGTGCCAGCTTCCGACAGAGCAATCAGCCCCAGCATTTT.

This clonotype was seen repeatedly, ten times or more. CDR3 region: CATSSLLRESYNEQFF. CDR3 in DNA: TGTGCCACCAGCAGCCTCTTGCGAGAGTCCTACAATGAGCAGTTCTTC. The V and J genes are TRBV15 and TRBJ2-1, with D uncertain. Trimming stripped 3 bases from V and 1 base from J, with 13 bases between. There are 16 residues in the CDR3. Per germline, CDR1 LNHNV and CDR2 YYDKDF (reference sequence).

The J gene is TRBJ2-7, the V gene TRBV4-3; TRBD1 agrees at 7 bases. The CDR3 covers 16 residues. V was clipped by 0 bases and J by 0 bases; unmatched bases: 5. Germline V gene lookup returns CDR1 LGHNA and CDR2 YSLEER. The CDR3 protein is CASSQDLTGSSYEQYF. The CDR3 region has the DNA TGCGCCAGCAGCCAAGATCTGACAGGGAGCTCCTACGAGCAGTACTTC.

V gene TRBV25-1 combines with J gene TRBJ2-7; no clear D gene. The CDR3 extends over 16 amino acids. Germline loops: CDR1 MGHDK, CDR2 SYGVNS. With 3 bases removed from V and 0 bases from J, the gap between germline ends came to 15 bases. CDR3 loop: CASSEEMTESSYEQYF. Here the CDR3 DNA reads TGTGCCAGCAGTGAGGAGATGACCGAAAGCTCCTACGAGCAGTACTTC.

This clonotype was counted between two and nine times. The chain combines TRBV30 with TRBJ2-7; 9 nucleotides align to TRBD1. J lost 3 bases, V lost 0 bases, and 3 bases had no gene match. The V gene's germline CDR1 is GTSNPN and CDR2 SVGIG (reference sequence). There are 14 residues in the CDR3. The CDR3 sequence is CAWSVGTGHYEQYF. The DNA of the CDR3 is TGTGCCTGGAGTGTCGGGACAGGGCACTACGAGCAGTACTTC.

The chain carries TRBV4-3 and TRBJ2-1; 9 bases align to TRBD2. In germline, CDR1 is LGHNA, CDR2 YSLEER. V trimming: 4 bases; J trimming: 4 bases; junction bases outside the gene matches: 8. The CDR3 extends over 16 amino acids. Here the CDR3 DNA reads TGCGCCAGCAGCCGAACCGGGACTAGCCCTTACAATGAGCAGTTCTTC. It codes for CASSRTGTSPYNEQFF.

The V call is TRBV5-1, the J call TRBJ1-5; D might be TRBD1 (5 bases). The CDR3 is 14 residues long. V lost 8 bases and J 2 bases, leaving 14 bases between the germline ends. Germline V gene lookup returns CDR1 SGHRS and CDR2 YFSETQ. The CDR3 protein is CASSEMGGNQPQHF. For the CDR3, the DNA is TGCGCCAGTTCTGAGATGGGGGGCAATCAGCCCCAGCATTTT.

The CDR3 coding sequence is TGCGCCAGCAGCTCCGGAGGGGATCTGGGCAATGAGCAGTTCTTC. Its translation is CASSSGGDLGNEQFF. The gene calls are TRBV5-1 and TRBJ2-1; D perhaps matches TRBD2 (6 bases). The germline V gene encodes CDR1 SGHRS and CDR2 YFSETQ. The CDR3 consists of 15 residues. The ends were cut back, 3 bases at V and 6 bases at J, with 16 bases in the middle. Combining the CDR3 with reference TRBV5-1 and TRBJ2-1 gives the whole variable domain KAGVTQTPRYLIKTRGQQVTLSCSPISGHRSVSWYQQTPGQGLQFLFEYFSETQRNKGNFPGRFSGRQFSNSRSEMNVSTLELGDSALYLCASSSGGDLGNEQFFGPGTRLTVL.

This clonotype was observed a few times. The chain couples TRBV5-6 to TRBJ2-7; either TRBD1 or TRBD2 may supply D (5 bases each). Germline V CDR1 and CDR2: SGHDT, YYEEEE. Trimming stripped 3 bases from V and 0 bases from J, with 13 bases between. This CDR3 spans 15 amino acids. CDR3 nucleotides: TGTGCCAGCAGCTCACCGGGGCTCCTCTCCTACGAGCAGTACTTC. It specifies CASSSPGLLSYEQYF.

This CDR3 reads CSPGTSGEYNEQFF. The CDR3 DNA sequence: TGCAGTCCGGGAACTAGCGGGGAGTACAATGAGCAGTTCTTC. The V and J genes are TRBV20-1 and TRBJ2-1; 10 nucleotides align to TRBD2. Germline CDR1 is DFQATT and CDR2 is SNEGSKA (reference sequence). The V segment lost 8 bases and the J segment 4 bases; nucleotides outside the gene matches: 8. The CDR3 runs to 14 residues.

V usage is TRBV15 and J usage is TRBJ1-5, with D tentatively TRBD1 (5 bases). CDR1 is LNHNV and CDR2 is YYDKDF in the germline V gene (reference sequence). The ends were cut back, 4 bases at V and 5 bases at J, with 12 bases in the middle. The CDR3 extends over 14 amino acids. CDR3: CATSNRDGYQPQHF. The CDR3 DNA reads TGTGCCACCAGCAACCGGGACGGATATCAGCCCCAGCATTTT.

The chain couples TRBV19 to TRBJ2-7; TRBD1 aligns across 7 bases. This CDR3 region has 15 residues. Trimming at V came to 7 bases and at J to 1 base, leaving 10 bases not matched to a gene. Germline V gene lookup returns CDR1 LNHDA and CDR2 SQIVND (reference sequence). The CDR3 here is CASTDPDRTSYEQYF. The CDR3 region has the DNA TGTGCCAGTACCGACCCGGACAGGACTTCCTACGAGCAGTACTTC. Full variable domain (missing parts from reference TRBV19 and TRBJ2-7): DGGITQSPKYLFRKEGQNVTLSCEQNLNHDAMYWYRQDPGQGLRLIYYSQIVNDFQKGDIAEGYSVSREKKESFPLTVTSAQKNPTAFYLCASTDPDRTSYEQYFGPGTRLTVT.

There are many counts of this clonotype. This chain joins TRBV10-3 and TRBJ1-2; maybe TRBD1 (6 bases). The CDR3 runs to 18 residues. Germline CDR1 and CDR2: ENHRY and SYGVKD. Trimming took off 0 bases at V and 2 bases at J, with 19 bases between the two ends. The CDR3 here is CAISESPYRDRANYGYTF. DNA of the CDR3: TGTGCCATCAGTGAGTCGCCCTACAGGGATCGGGCCAACTATGGCTACACCTTC.

The CDR3 is CASSLDLGARGANVLTF. DNA of the CDR3: TGCGCCAGCAGCTTGGATCTGGGGGCGCGGGGGGCCAACGTCCTGACTTTC. The chain combines TRBV5-1 with TRBJ2-6; possibly TRBD1 for D (6 bases). Germline-derived CDR1 and CDR2 are SGHRS and YFSETQ. V lost 0 bases and J lost 4, with 14 bases in between. The length of the CDR3 is 17 residues.

This rearrangement joins TRBV3-1 to TRBJ1-1; 7 bases match TRBD1. CDR3 length: 13 residues. Germline CDR1 LGHDT, CDR2 YNNKEL (reference sequence). V trimming: 1 base; J trimming: 9 bases; junction bases outside the gene matches: 5. Here the CDR3 reads CASSQVKGAQAFF. The CDR3 DNA sequence: TGTGCCAGCAGCCAAGTAAAGGGGGCCCAAGCTTTCTTT.

The genes are TRBV6-2 or TRBV6-3 and TRBJ2-7; 7 nucleotides match TRBD2. Germline loops: CDR1 MNHEY, CDR2 SVGEGT. The CDR3 has 16 amino acids. The junction had 10 bases not matched to a gene; V was cut back by 2 bases and J by 3 bases. CDR3 DNA sequence: TGTGCCAGCAGTTACGAAGAGGGAGGGATTGACTACGAGCAGTACTTC. Translated: CASSYEEGGIDYEQYF.

The chain joins TRBV11-3 to TRBJ2-7; 9 nucleotides agree with TRBD1. The CDR3 sequence is 17 residues long. The trim removed 4 bases at V and 5 bases at J, leaving 15 bases unmatched. Germline loops: CDR1 SGHNT, CDR2 YENEEA. DNA for the CDR3: TGTGCCAGCAGCTCCCTCGAATGGGGACAGGGTGTCAACGAGCAGTACTTC. Its protein is CASSSLEWGQGVNEQYF.

The V gene is TRBV29-1, the J gene TRBJ2-7; D unresolved. The ends were cut back, 3 bases at V and 1 base at J, with 7 bases in the middle. CDR1 is SQVTM and CDR2 is ANQGSEA in the germline V gene. This CDR3 contains 12 residues. Here the CDR3 DNA reads TGCAGCGTTGAGGTCAGGTCCTACGAGCAGTACTTC. This gives the protein CSVEVRSYEQYF.